The present entry profiles one TCR beta chain with its context. Its antigen remains unknown. This entry comes from a study of cytomegalovirus exposure and HLA in healthy donors. Overall study results and limits: Altogether, about 160 TCR beta chains were recorded as cytomegalovirus-associated. Excluded were some V segments that proved indistinguishable, including TRBV6-2 and TRBV6-3. A previous analysis found most TCR beta V segments productive roughly 87% or roughly 30% of the time.

The CDR3 extends over 15 amino acids. Germline-derived CDR1 and CDR2 are MDHEN and SYDVKM. Trimming left V 6 bases short and J 6 bases short, with 18 bases between. The PCR contained 60 Vbeta and 13 Jbeta primers. TCRdb's copy holds only in-frame clones and misses some; the assay was immunoSEQ multiplex PCR. The sample lists roughly 140,000 clones, 70% to 75% occurring once. This TCR was sampled from a human donor in good health. J is TRBJ1-5 and V is TRBV28; D is perhaps TRBD1 (6 bases). Specimen: PBMCs. Written as DNA, the CDR3 is TGTGCCAGCAGCCCCCCCCAGGGGTTGGGTCAGCCCCAGCATTTT. Protein product: CASSPPQGLGQPQHF.